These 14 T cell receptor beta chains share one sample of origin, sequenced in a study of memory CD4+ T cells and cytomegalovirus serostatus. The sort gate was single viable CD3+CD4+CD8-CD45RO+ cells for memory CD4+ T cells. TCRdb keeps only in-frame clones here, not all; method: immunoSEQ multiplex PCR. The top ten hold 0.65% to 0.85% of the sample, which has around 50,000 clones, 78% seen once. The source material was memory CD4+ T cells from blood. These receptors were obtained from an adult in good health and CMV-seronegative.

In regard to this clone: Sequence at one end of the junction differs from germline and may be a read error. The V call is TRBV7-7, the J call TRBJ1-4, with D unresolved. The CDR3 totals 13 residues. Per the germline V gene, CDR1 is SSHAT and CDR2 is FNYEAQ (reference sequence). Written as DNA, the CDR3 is TGTGCTAGCAGCCCCCGGACGGGCGAAAAACTGTTTTTT. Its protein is CASSPRTGEKLFF.

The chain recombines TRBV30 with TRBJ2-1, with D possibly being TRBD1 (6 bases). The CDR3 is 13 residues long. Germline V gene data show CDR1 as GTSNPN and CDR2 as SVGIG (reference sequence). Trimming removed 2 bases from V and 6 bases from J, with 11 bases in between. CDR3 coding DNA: TGTGCCTGGAGTACGGGACATCTCAATGAGCAGTTCTTC. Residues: CAWSTGHLNEQFF.

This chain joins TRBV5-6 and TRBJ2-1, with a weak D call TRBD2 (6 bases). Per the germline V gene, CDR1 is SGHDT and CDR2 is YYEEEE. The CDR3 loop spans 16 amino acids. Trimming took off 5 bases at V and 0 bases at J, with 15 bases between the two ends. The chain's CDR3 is CASRHISGPSYNEQFF. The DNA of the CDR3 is TGTGCCAGCAGACACATTAGCGGTCCCTCCTACAATGAGCAGTTCTTC.

The CDR3 loop is CASSQGPEYF. The CDR3 bases are TGTGCCAGTAGTCAGGGACCCGAGTACTTC. This rearrangement joins TRBV19 to TRBJ2-7; tentatively, D is TRBD1 or TRBD2 (5 bases each). The V gene lost 5 bases and the J gene lost 11 bases, with 10 bases spanning the gap. The germline CDR1 and CDR2 sequences are LNHDA and SQIVND (reference sequence). The CDR3 length is 10 residues.

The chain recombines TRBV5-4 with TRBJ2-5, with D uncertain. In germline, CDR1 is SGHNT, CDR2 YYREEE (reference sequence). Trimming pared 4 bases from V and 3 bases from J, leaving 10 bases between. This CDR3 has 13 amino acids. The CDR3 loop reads CASSPKAEETQYF. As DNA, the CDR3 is TGTGCCAGCAGCCCAAAGGCAGAAGAGACCCAGTACTTC.

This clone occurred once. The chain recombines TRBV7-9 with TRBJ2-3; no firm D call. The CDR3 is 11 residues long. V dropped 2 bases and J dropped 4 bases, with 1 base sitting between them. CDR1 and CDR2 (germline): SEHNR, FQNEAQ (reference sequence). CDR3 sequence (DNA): TGTGCCAGCAGCTTATCAGATACGCAGTATTTT. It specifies CASSLSDTQYF. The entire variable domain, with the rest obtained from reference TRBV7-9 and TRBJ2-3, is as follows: DTGVSQNPRHKITKRGQNVTFRCDPISEHNRLYWYRQTLGQGPEFLTYFQNEAQLEKSRLLSDRFSAERPKGSFSTLEIQRTEQGDSAMYLCASSLSDTQYFGPGTRLTVL.

The CDR3 region is CASSVGGTATYEQYF. CDR3 coding DNA: TGTGCCAGCAGCGTTGGAGGGACGGCTACCTACGAGCAGTACTTC. The chain couples TRBV9 to TRBJ2-7, with TRBD2 as a possible D gene (6 bases). V was pared by 2 bases and J by 2 bases, with 14 bases between. The CDR3 spans 15 residues. Germline CDR1 SGDLS, CDR2 YYNGEE.

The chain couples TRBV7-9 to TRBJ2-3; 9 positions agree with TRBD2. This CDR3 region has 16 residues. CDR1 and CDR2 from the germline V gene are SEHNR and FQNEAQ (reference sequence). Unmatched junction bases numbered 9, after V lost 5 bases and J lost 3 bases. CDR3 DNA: TGTGCCAGCAGCGCCCTGACTAGCGGAGTTACAGATACGCAGTATTTT. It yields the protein CASSALTSGVTDTQYF.

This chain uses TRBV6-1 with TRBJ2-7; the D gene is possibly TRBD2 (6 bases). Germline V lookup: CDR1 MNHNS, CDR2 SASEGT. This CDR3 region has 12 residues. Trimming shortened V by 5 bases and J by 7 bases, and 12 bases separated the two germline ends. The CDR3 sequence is CASSYFGSEQYF. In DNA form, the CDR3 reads TGTGCCAGCAGTTATTTCGGGAGTGAGCAGTACTTC.

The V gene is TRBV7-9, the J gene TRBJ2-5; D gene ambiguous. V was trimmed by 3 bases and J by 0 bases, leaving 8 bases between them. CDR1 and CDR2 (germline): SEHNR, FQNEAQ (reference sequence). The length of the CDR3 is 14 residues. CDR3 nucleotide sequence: TGTGCCAGCAGCTTCGGTCACGACCAAGAGACCCAGTACTTC. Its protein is CASSFGHDQETQYF.

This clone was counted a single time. CDR3 sequence: CASRLTGMNTEAFF. CDR3 in DNA: TGTGCCAGCAGGCTTACAGGGATGAACACTGAAGCTTTCTTT. The gene calls are TRBV6-6 and TRBJ1-1; the D gene is possibly TRBD1 (6 bases). The germline V gene encodes CDR1 MNHNY and CDR2 SVGAGI (reference sequence). The CDR3 extends over 14 amino acids. V lost 6 bases and J lost 0, with 11 bases in between.

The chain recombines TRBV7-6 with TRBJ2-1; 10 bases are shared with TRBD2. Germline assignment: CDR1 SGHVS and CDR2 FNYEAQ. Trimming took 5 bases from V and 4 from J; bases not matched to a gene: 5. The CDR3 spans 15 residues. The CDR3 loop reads CASSTGTSAYNEQFF. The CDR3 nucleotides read TGTGCCAGCAGCACCGGGACTAGCGCATACAATGAGCAGTTCTTC. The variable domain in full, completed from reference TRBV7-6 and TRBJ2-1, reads GAGVSQSPRYKVTKRGQDVALRCDPISGHVSLYWYRQALGQGPEFLTYFNYEAQQDKSGLPNDRFSAERPEGSISTLTIQRTEQRDSAMYRCASSTGTSAYNEQFFGPGTRLTVL.

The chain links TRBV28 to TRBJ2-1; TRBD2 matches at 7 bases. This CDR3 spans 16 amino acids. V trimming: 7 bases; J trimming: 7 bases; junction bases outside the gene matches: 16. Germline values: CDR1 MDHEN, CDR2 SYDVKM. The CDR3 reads CASTLLTLAEGNEQFF. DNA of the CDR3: TGTGCCAGCACCCTTTTGACGCTAGCGGAGGGTAATGAGCAGTTCTTC.

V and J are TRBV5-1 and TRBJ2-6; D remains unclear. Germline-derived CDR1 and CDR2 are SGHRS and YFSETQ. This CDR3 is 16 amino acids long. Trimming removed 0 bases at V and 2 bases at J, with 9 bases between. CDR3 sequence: CASSLVSGPGANVLTF. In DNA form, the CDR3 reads TGCGCCAGCAGCTTGGTGTCGGGTCCTGGGGCCAACGTCCTGACTTTC.